This T cell receptor beta chain was recorded in a study of shared clonotypes between healthy human individuals. With 5 bases removed from V and 1 base from J, the gap between germline ends came to 11 bases. The CDR3 sequence is 15 residues long. The V gene's germline CDR1 is LNHNV and CDR2 YYDKDF (reference sequence). Assay: immunoSEQ multiplex PCR; the TCRdb copy retains only in-frame clones and omits some. Of approximately 2.3 million clones listed, 85% to 95% were seen once; the top ten hold under 0.45%. Points on this clone: Its cognate antigen is unknown.

Overall study results and limits: The authors expected sequencing depth to affect clonotype sharing among donors.

The chain joins TRBV15 to TRBJ2-2; weak D call: TRBD2 (6 bases). Sequencing was performed on naive CD4+ T cells from PBMCs. The subset is: CD45RA+ positively selected. The source is a man aged 18 to 35 in good health. Some clones in this sample may be carry-over from other donors' samples. CDR3 in amino acids: CATSEGLLNTGELFF. CDR3 nucleotide sequence: TGTGCCACCAGCGAGGGACTCCTGAACACCGGGGAGCTGTTTTTT.